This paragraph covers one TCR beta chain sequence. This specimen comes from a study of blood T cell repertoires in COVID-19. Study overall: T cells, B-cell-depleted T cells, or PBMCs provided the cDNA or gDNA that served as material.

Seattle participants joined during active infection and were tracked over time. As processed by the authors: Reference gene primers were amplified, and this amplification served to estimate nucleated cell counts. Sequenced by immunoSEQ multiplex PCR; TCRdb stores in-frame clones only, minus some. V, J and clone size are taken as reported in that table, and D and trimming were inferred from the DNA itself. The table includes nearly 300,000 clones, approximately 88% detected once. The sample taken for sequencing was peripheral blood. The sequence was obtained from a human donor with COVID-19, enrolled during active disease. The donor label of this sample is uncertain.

DNA for the CDR3: TGTGCCAGCAGTTTGAGGTCTGACACCGGGGAGCTGTTTTTT. This translates into CASSLRSDTGELFF. The rearrangement uses TRBV6-5 and TRBJ2-2; D is uncertain. Deletions cut 4 bases from V and 3 bases from J, with 9 bases between. CDR3 length equals 14 residues. The germline gives CDR1 MNHEY, CDR2 SVGAGI.